These 14 T cell receptor beta chains share one sample of origin, sequenced in a study of beta chain features in type 1 diabetes. General study findings and limits: Among all four CD4+ subsets, Type 1 diabetes patients had TCRB CDR3s that were moderately but significantly shorter.

The antigens these receptors bind are not known. The investigators reverse transcribed all of the isolated RNA, so they sequenced expressed TCRB transcripts. Clones were sequenced by immunoSEQ multiplex PCR, and TCRdb holds only the in-frame ones, with some missing. The sample has fewer than 15,000 clones, approximately 60% seen once; the top ten hold about 0.5%. The specimen sequenced was stem cell memory CD4+ T cells from blood. These receptors all stem from a woman under 30 with type 1 diabetes.

DNA for the CDR3: TGTGCCAGCAGTGCTAAGATTTCGGCTAACTATGGCTACACCTTC. Its protein product is CASSAKISANYGYTF. The rearrangement links TRBV2 to TRBJ1-2; D not resolved. The length of the CDR3 is 15 residues. Germline assignment: CDR1 SNHLY and CDR2 FYNNEI. Trimming shortened V by 4 bases and J by 0 bases, and 12 bases separated the two germline ends.

The gene calls are TRBV10-3 and TRBJ2-3; D may be TRBD2 (7 bases). V gave up 8 bases and J gave up 1 base, with 13 bases separating them. Germline CDR1 ENHRY, CDR2 SYGVKD. CDR3 length equals 14 residues. The CDR3 DNA is TGTGCCATCGGGGGGGGACAAGGCACAGATACGCAGTATTTT. Its translation: CAIGGGQGTDTQYF.

The chain joins TRBV7-9 to TRBJ2-3; D perhaps matches TRBD2 (6 bases). CDR1 SEHNR and CDR2 FQNEAQ come from the germline V gene (reference sequence). Trimming cost V 1 base and J 1 base, with 12 bases left between them. The length of the CDR3 is 16 residues. This chain's CDR3 is CASSLGAGGRTDTQYF. CDR3 bases: TGTGCCAGCAGCTTAGGGGCCGGGGGTCGCACAGATACGCAGTATTTT.

V gene TRBV25-1 combines with J gene TRBJ2-5, with D possibly matching TRBD2 (7 bases). This CDR3 is built from 16 residues. V lost 9 bases and J lost 5, with 25 bases in between. The V gene's germline CDR1 is MGHDK and CDR2 SYGVNS. CDR3 nucleotide sequence: TGTGCCAGAGACGACGGGGGGCGGTTTAAAATGGAGACCCAGTACTTC. Translated: CARDDGGRFKMETQYF.

V is TRBV28 and J is TRBJ2-5; tentative D call: TRBD2 (5 bases). V dropped 6 bases and J dropped 5 bases, with 16 bases sitting between them. The CDR3 consists of 14 residues. CDR1 and CDR2 (germline): MDHEN, SYDVKM. Here the CDR3 DNA reads TGTGCCAGCAGACCTTTGGGGAAGCGGGAGACCCAGTACTTC. It codes for CASRPLGKRETQYF.

The chain recombines TRBV7-2 with TRBJ2-1, with TRBD2 identical over 10 bases. The V and J ends lost 2 bases and 7 bases, in that order; junction bases with no gene match: 5. The CDR3 has 15 residues. CDR1 and CDR2 (germline): SGHTA, FQGNSA. The CDR3 bases are TGTGCCAGCAGCTTAACTAGCGGGGTGGAGAATGAGCAGTTCTTC. Amino acid sequence: CASSLTSGVENEQFF.

This chain uses TRBV19 with TRBJ2-7; possible D gene TRBD1, 6 bases. V shed 5 bases and J shed 3 bases, with 17 bases lying between them. The CDR3 runs to 15 residues. Germline V gene lookup returns CDR1 LNHDA and CDR2 SQIVND (reference sequence). CDR3: CASSPLGGSHYEQYF. For the CDR3, the DNA is TGTGCCAGTAGTCCCCTAGGGGGTTCCCACTACGAGCAGTACTTC. Full variable domain (missing parts from reference TRBV19 and TRBJ2-7): DGGITQSPKYLFRKEGQNVTLSCEQNLNHDAMYWYRQDPGQGLRLIYYSQIVNDFQKGDIAEGYSVSREKKESFPLTVTSAQKNPTAFYLCASSPLGGSHYEQYFGPGTRLTVT.

V gene TRBV5-1 combines with J gene TRBJ2-3; 8 nucleotides align to TRBD1. CDR1 is SGHRS, CDR2 YFSETQ, per germline. Trimming cost V 0 bases and J 4 bases; bases outside gene matches: 7. The CDR3 totals 16 residues. The CDR3 coding sequence is TGCGCCAGCAGCTTGGGCGGACAGGGCAAGGCAGATACGCAGTATTTT. This translates into CASSLGGQGKADTQYF.

The CDR3 here is CASSSVNTEAFF. The CDR3 DNA sequence: TGTGCCAGCAGTTCAGTTAACACTGAAGCTTTCTTT. The chain joins TRBV27 to TRBJ1-1; unclear D gene. Looked up from germline, CDR1 is MNHEY and CDR2 is SMNVEV (reference sequence). This CDR3 comprises 12 residues. Deletions cut 4 bases from V and 2 bases from J, with 5 bases between.

CDR3 protein: CSVVFSPAGVGNEQYF. The CDR3 coding sequence is TGCAGCGTTGTCTTTTCCCCAGCGGGAGTCGGTAACGAGCAGTACTTC. This rearrangement joins TRBV29-1 to TRBJ2-7; 8 bases are a match to TRBD2. Trimming took 4 bases from V and 5 from J; bases not matched to a gene: 16. The CDR3 is 16 amino acids. The germline gives CDR1 SQVTM, CDR2 ANQGSEA.

The V call is TRBV27, the J call TRBJ1-5, with TRBD1 identical over 9 bases. Per germline, CDR1 MNHEY and CDR2 SMNVEV (reference sequence). The CDR3 has 15 residues. The V segment lost 2 bases and the J segment 6 bases; nucleotides outside the gene matches: 5. Here the CDR3 DNA reads TGTGCCAGCAGTTTACGCACAGGGGGCGGTCAGCCCCAGCATTTT. It specifies CASSLRTGGGQPQHF.

The chain combines TRBV18 with TRBJ2-7, with a tentative D call TRBD2 (5 bases). The ends were cut back, 6 bases at V and 4 bases at J, with 13 bases in the middle. CDR3 length: 13 amino acids. Germline V gives CDR1 KGHSH, CDR2 LQKENI. CDR3 DNA sequence: TGTGCCAGCTCTCTACGTGAGGGATACGAGCAGTACTTC. Protein: CASSLREGYEQYF.

The rearrangement joins TRBV7-9 to TRBJ2-5; D is perhaps TRBD1 (5 bases). The V gene lost 5 bases and the J gene lost 7 bases, with 11 bases spanning the gap. The CDR3 contains 12 residues. Germline V gene lookup returns CDR1 SEHNR and CDR2 FQNEAQ (reference sequence). This chain's CDR3 is CASSHVRGTQYF. CDR3 DNA sequence: TGTGCCAGCAGCCACGTAAGGGGGACCCAGTACTTC.

The sample holds a few counts of this clone. The rearrangement links TRBV7-8 to TRBJ1-5, with TRBD1 matching over 7 bases. J was trimmed by 7 bases and V by 5 bases; bases with no gene match: 14. From germline, CDR1 is SGHVS and CDR2 FQNEAQ. CDR3 length: 16 residues. The CDR3 spells CASSPLTGSEGQPQHF. The CDR3 coding sequence is TGTGCCAGCAGCCCACTGACAGGGTCAGAGGGGCAGCCCCAGCATTTT.